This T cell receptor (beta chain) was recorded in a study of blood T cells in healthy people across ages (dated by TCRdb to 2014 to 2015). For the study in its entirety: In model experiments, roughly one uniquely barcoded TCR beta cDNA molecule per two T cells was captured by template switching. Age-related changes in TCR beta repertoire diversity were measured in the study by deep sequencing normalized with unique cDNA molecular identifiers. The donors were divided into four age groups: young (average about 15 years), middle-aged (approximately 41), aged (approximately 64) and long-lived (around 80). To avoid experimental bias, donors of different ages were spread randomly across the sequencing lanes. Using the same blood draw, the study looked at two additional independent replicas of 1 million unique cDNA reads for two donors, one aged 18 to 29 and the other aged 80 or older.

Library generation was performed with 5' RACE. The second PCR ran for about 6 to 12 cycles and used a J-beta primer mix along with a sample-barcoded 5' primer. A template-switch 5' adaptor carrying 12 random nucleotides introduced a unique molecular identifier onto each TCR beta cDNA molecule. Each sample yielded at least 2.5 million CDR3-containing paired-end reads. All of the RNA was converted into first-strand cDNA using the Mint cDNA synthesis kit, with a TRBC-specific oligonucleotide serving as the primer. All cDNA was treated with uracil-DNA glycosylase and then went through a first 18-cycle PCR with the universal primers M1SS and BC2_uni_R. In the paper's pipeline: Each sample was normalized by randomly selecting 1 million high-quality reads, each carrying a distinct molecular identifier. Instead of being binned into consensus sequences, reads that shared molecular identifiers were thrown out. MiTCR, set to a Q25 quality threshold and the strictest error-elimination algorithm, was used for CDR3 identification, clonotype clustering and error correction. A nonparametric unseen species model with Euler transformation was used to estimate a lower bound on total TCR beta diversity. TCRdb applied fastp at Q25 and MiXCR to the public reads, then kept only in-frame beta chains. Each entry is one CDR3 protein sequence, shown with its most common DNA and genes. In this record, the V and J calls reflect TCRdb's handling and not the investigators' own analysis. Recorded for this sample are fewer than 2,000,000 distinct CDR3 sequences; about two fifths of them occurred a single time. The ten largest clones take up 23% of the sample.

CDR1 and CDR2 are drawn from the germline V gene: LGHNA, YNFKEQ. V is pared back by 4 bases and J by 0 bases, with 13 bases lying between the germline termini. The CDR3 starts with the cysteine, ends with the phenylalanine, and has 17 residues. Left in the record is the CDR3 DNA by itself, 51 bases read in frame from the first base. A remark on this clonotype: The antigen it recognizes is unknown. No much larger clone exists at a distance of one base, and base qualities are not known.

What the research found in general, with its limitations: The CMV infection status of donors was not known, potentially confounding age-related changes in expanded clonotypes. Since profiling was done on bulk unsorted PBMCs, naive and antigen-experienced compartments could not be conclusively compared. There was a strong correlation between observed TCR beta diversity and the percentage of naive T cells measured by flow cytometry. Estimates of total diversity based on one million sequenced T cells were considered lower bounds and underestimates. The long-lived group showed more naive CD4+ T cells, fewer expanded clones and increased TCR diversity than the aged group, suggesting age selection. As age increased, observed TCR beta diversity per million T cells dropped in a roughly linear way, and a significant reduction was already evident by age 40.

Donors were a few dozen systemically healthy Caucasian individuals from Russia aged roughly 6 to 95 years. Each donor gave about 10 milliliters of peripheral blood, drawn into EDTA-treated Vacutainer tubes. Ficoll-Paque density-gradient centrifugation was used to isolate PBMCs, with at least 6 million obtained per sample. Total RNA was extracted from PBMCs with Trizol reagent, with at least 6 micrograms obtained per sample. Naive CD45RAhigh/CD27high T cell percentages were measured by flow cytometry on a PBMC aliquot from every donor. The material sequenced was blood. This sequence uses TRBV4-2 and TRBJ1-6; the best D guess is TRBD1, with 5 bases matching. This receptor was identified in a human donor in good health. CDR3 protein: CASSPRIGGSYNSPLHF. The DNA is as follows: TGTGCCAGCAGCCCGCGCATTGGGGGCTCCTATAATTCACCCCTCCACTTT.